These T cell receptor beta chains were read from a single sample in a study of CD8 T cells in Susac syndrome. In TCRdb, the immunoSEQ multiplex PCR reads were re-called with MiXCR into one record per CDR3 protein. The data contain about 130,000 distinct CDR3 sequences, approximately 95% of them singletons. Sequenced input: CD8+ T cells from PBMCs. The receptors derive from a human donor with Susac syndrome. Each CDR3 is given with its conserved first and last residue. D genes are given only for firm matches.

CASSYSNLDSYEQYF TRBV6-5 -
CASSFVGAFNEQFF TRBV12-3/TRBV12-4 -
CASRGTSGISYNEQFF TRBV5-8 TRBD2
CATTTGNTEAFF TRBV12-3/TRBV12-4 -
CASNHGPDEQYF TRBV12-3/TRBV12-4 -
CASSWGTKGTYEQYF TRBV13 TRBD2
CASSVSGTGNYGYTF TRBV9 TRBD1
CASSEALGTSGSYEQYF TRBV6-1 TRBD2
CASSFQTPDTGELFF TRBV5-5 -
CASSQSGTSGRGGETQYF TRBV3-1 TRBD2
CASSLSPGDYNEQFF TRBV5-1 -
CASSSGRDRTFTGELFF TRBV28 TRBD1
CASSQPGLARDEQFF TRBV4-1 TRBD2
CASSPGGGNYGYTF TRBV5-6 TRBD1
CASSLGGGREAFF TRBV5-1 -
CASSLEGTFLTDTQYF TRBV11-2 -
CASSVGLASNTGELFF TRBV9 TRBD2
CASSLALDRGAFF TRBV7-9 TRBD1
CASVGGPYGYTF TRBV9 -
CASSFVGKAFF TRBV12-3/TRBV12-4 -